Listed below are T cell receptor beta chains from one sample, sequenced in a study of beta chain features in type 1 diabetes. The table came from immunoSEQ multiplex PCR; TCRdb's copy has only in-frame clones and leaves some out. The data contain under 900,000 clones, 15% to 20% of them singletons. The sample comprised naive CD4+ T cells from blood. The receptors derive from a woman between 18 and 29 years old in good health. The CDR3 runs from the conserved cysteine through the conserved F or W. Fields, in order: D gene, clone size, CDR3 length, V gene, J gene, CDR3 protein, CDR3 DNA. A D gene is named only where the DNA matches it firmly. Only some rows state a clone size, as once, few, many or a class for expanded clones.

.	few	16	TRBV10-2	TRBJ1-4	CASSEPTGAINEKLFF	TGCGCCAGCAGTGAGCCCACTGGGGCTATTAATGAAAAACTGTTTTTT
.	few	12	TRBV12-5	TRBJ2-7	CAGGWVSYEQYF	TGTGCTGGGGGATGGGTCTCCTACGAGCAGTACTTC
.	.	14	TRBV2	TRBJ2-1	CASTEMGVDNEQFF	TGTGCCAGCACGGAGATGGGAGTGGACAATGAGCAGTTCTTC
.	few	14	TRBV5-1	TRBJ2-5	CASSLAGNIETQYF	TGCGCCAGCAGCTTGGCGGGGAATATAGAGACCCAGTACTTC
.	few	13	TRBV7-9	TRBJ2-7	CASSLTTGHEQYF	TGTGCCAGCAGCTTAACAACAGGGCACGAGCAGTACTTC
TRBD2	few	18	TRBV4-3	TRBJ2-3	CASSQDGTGTSGRDTQYF	TGCGCCAGCAGCCAAGATGGGACCGGGACTAGCGGGAGAGATACGCAGTATTTT
.	.	13	TRBV6-5	TRBJ1-5	CASSYRVTQPQHF	TGTGCCAGCAGTTACAGGGTCACTCAGCCCCAGCATTTT
.	.	16	TRBV10-3	TRBJ2-3	CAISESLVLGTDTQYF	TGTGCCATCAGTGAGTCGTTAGTTCTGGGGACAGATACGCAGTATTTT
.	few	14	TRBV6-1	TRBJ2-7	CASSAYRQVLEQYF	TGTGCCAGCAGTGCGTATCGACAGGTATTGGAGCAGTACTTC
.	few	14	TRBV2	TRBJ2-6	CASSTSSGANVLTF	TGTGCCAGCAGCACCAGCTCTGGGGCCAACGTCCTGACTTTC
TRBD2	many	14	TRBV7-9	TRBJ2-4	CASSPRTSVDIQYF	TGTGCCAGCAGCCCACGGACTAGCGTAGACATTCAGTACTTC
.	.	16	TRBV4-2	TRBJ2-5	CASSHRGPGGAETQYF	TGTGCCAGCAGCCATCGAGGGCCGGGGGGCGCAGAGACCCAGTACTTC
TRBD1	.	13	TRBV29-1	TRBJ1-2	CSANKDRVGGYTF	TGCAGCGCTAACAAGGACAGGGTTGGGGGCTACACCTTC
TRBD1	few	17	TRBV19	TRBJ2-2	CASSILGQGTNTGELFF	TGTGCCAGTAGTATACTAGGACAGGGTACGAACACCGGGGAGCTGTTTTTT
TRBD1	.	17	TRBV28	TRBJ2-6	CASSSGKGASGANVLTF	TGTGCCAGCAGTTCGGGGAAGGGGGCAAGTGGGGCCAACGTCCTGACTTTC
TRBD1	.	16	TRBV7-2	TRBJ1-2	CASSLAGTGDPYGYTF	TGTGCCAGCAGCTTAGCCGGGACAGGGGATCCGTACGGCTACACCTTC
.	few	14	TRBV27	TRBJ1-4	CASSLSSNGEKLFF	TGTGCCAGCAGTTTATCCAGTAACGGTGAAAAACTGTTTTTT
TRBD1	.	18	TRBV9	TRBJ1-2	CASSVDEWFVGQGYGYTF	TGTGCCAGCAGCGTAGACGAGTGGTTTGTGGGACAGGGCTATGGCTACACCTTC